This T cell receptor (beta chain) was observed in a study of T-cell reconstitution after alpha-beta-depleted transplantation in children. Preparation of the TCRbeta library used unique molecular identifiers. TCRdb passed the PCR reads through MiXCR, listing each CDR3 protein once. The sample holds 600,000 to 800,000 distinct CDR3 sequences, about an eighth seen once. Worth noting for this clonotype: The antigen is not known.

Trimming left V 1 base short and J 2 bases short, with 13 bases between. The germline CDR1 and CDR2 sequences are SEHNR and FQNEAQ (reference sequence). This CDR3 has 16 amino acids. Findings and limits, study-wide: By about two months after transplant, alpha-beta T cells reportedly arose from several hundred graft clones that had expanded. Once a year had passed after transplant, T-cell counts and diversity came mostly from newly produced T cells.

The specimen was PBMCs, collected before TCRalphabeta/CD19-depleted stem cell transplant. The rearrangement joins TRBV7-9 to TRBJ2-3, with D perhaps matching TRBD2 (5 bases). The TCR sequence derives from a girl aged 2 to 10 with congenital amegakaryocytic thrombocytopenia, due to receive a stem cell transplant. This chain's CDR3 is CASSLGLAIFTDTQYF. CDR3 DNA: TGTGCCAGCAGCTTAGGCCTAGCCATATTCACAGATACGCAGTATTTT.